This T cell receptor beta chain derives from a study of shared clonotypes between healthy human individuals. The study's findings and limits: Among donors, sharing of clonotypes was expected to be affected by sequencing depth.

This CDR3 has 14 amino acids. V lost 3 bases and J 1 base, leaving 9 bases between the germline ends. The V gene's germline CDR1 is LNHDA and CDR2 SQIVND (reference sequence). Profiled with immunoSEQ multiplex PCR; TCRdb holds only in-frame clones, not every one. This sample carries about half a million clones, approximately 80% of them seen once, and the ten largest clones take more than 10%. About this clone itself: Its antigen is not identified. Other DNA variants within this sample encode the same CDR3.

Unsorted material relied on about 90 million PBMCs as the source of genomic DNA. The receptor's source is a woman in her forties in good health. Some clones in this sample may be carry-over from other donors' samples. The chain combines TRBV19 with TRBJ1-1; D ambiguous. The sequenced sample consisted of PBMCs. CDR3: CASSIPGKNTEAFF. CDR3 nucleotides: TGTGCCAGTAGTATCCCGGGAAAGAACACTGAAGCTTTCTTT.